This T cell receptor beta chain was sequenced in a study of blood T cell repertoires in COVID-19. Study at large: There were acute and convalescent COVID-19 samples, and they came from the United States, Italy and Spain.

Donors were grouped by their self-reported clinical history. Original processing methods: Reference gene primer amplification gave estimated nucleated cell counts. Using immunoSEQ multiplex PCR, the repertoire was profiled, and TCRdb retains in-frame clones only, with some absent. That table furnishes V, J and clone size, whereas the DNA furnished D and trimming. The sample holds under 350,000 clones, around 85% seen once. The source is a woman aged 40-49 years with acute COVID-19. Input material: PBMCs or T cells enriched from blood (not recorded which).

CDR3 nucleotides: TGTGCCAGCAGGGGGGGGACCTACACCGGGGAGCTGTTTTTT. It is translated as CASRGGTYTGELFF. The chain recombines TRBV6-5 with TRBJ2-2; the match to TRBD2 covers 7 bases. This CDR3 is 14 amino acids long. Germline CDR1 MNHEY, CDR2 SVGAGI. The V and J ends lost 6 bases and 3 bases, in that order; junction bases with no gene match: 4.